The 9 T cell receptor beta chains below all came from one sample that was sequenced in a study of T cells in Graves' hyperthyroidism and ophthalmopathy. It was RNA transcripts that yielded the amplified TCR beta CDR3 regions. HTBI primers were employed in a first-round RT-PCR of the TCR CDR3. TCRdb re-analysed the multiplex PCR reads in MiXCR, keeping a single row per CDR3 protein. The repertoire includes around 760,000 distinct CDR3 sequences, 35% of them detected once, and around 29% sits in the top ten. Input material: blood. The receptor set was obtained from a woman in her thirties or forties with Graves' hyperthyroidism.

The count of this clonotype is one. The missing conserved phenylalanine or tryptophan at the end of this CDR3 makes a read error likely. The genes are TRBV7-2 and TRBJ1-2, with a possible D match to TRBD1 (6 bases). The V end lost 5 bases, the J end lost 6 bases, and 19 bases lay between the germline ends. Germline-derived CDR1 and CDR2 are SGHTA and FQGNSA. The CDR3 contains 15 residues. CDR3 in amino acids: CASSVRLGALHGYTL. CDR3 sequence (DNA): TGTGCCAGCAGCGTTCGCTTGGGGGCCCTCCATGGCTACACCCTC.

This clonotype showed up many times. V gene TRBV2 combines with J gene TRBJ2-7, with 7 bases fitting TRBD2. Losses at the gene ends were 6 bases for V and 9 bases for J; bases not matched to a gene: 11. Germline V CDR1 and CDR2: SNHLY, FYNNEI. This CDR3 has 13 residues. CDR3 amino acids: CASRKGRESVQYF. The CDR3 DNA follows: TGTGCCAGCAGGAAAGGGAGGGAATCGGTGCAGTACTTC.

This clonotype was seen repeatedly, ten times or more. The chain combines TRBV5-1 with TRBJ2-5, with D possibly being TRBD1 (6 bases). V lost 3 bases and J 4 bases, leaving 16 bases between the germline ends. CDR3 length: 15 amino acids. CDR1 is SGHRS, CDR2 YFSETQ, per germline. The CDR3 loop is CASSWGPNQGETQYF. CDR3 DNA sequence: TGCGCCAGCAGCTGGGGGCCCAACCAAGGAGAGACCCAGTACTTC.

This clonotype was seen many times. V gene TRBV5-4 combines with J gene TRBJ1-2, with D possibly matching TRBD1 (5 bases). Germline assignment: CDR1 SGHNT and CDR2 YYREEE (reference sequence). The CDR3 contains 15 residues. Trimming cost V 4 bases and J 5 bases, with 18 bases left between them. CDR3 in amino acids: CASSLRGAGNYGYTF. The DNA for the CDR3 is TGTGCCAGCAGCCTACGGGGCGCCGGTAATTATGGCTACACCTTC.

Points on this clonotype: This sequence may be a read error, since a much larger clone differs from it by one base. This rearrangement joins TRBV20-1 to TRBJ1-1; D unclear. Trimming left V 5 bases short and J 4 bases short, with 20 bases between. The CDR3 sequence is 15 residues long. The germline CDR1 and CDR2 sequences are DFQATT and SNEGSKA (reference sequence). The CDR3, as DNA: TGCAGTGCTGGGATGACGGTGAAGATGAGCACTGAAGCTTTCTTT. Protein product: CSAGMTVKMSTEAFF.

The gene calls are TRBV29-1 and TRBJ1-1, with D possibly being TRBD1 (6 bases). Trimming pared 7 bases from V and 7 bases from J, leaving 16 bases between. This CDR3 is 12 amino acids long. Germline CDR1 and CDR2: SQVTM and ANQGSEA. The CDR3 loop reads CSAKRGAGEAFF. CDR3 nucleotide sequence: TGCAGCGCCAAAAGGGGGGCAGGTGAAGCTTTCTTT. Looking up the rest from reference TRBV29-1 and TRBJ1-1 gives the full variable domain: SAVISQKPSRDICQRGTSLTIQCQVDSQVTMMFWYRQQPGQSLTLIATANQGSEATYESGFVIDKFPISRPNLTFSTLTVSNMSPEDSSIYLCSAKRGAGEAFFGQGTRLTVV.

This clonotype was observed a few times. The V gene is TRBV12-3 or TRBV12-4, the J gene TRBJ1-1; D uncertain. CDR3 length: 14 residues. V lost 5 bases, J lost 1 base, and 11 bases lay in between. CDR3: CASSPEGQNTEAFF. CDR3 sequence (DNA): TGTGCCAGCAGTCCCGAGGGCCAGAACACTGAAGCTTTCTTT.

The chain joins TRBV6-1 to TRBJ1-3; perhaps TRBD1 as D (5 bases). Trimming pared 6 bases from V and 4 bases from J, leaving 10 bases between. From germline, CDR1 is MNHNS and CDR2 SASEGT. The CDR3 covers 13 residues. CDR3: CASSTTAGNTIYF. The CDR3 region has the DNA TGTGCCAGCAGCACGACAGCCGGAAACACCATATATTTT.

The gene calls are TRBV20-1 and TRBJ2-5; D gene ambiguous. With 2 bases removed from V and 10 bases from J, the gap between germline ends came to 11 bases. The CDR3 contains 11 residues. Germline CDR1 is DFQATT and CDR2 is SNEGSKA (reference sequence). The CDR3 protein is CSARPLAGQYF. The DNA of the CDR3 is TGCAGTGCTAGACCGTTGGCAGGCCAGTACTTC.